The rows below give T cell receptor beta chains drawn from one sample of a study of T cells in Graves' hyperthyroidism and ophthalmopathy. In TCRdb, the multiplex PCR reads were re-called with MiXCR into one record per CDR3 protein. The repertoire has 550,000 to 700,000 distinct CDR3 sequences, around 45% of them found once; the top ten carry roughly 19%. The sequencing sample was made of peripheral blood or thyroid tissue (not recorded which). Source of these receptors: an adult woman with Graves' disease, either hyperthyroidism or ophthalmopathy (not recorded which). Each CDR3 is given with its conserved first and last residue. D genes are given only for firm matches. Not every row has a clone size; where given, it reads once, few, many or a size class.

CDR3aa,CDR3nt,d_gene,abundance,v_gene,j_gene
CASSFYGATKAFF,TGTGCCAGCAGCTTCTATGGGGCAACTAAAGCTTTCTTT,.,few,TRBV7-8,TRBJ1-1
CASSQVEDTLSGGYTF,TGCGCCAGCAGCCAAGTCGAGGACACACTTTCGGGAGGCTACACCTTC,.,many,TRBV4-1,TRBJ1-2
CASSHTGTLNLGGYTF,TGTGCCAGCAGTCACACCGGGACTCTCAATTTGGGTGGCTACACCTTC,.,.,TRBV25-1,TRBJ1-2
CSARDEGTQYF,TGCAGTGCTAGAGATGAGGGGACCCAGTACTTC,.,few,TRBV20-1,TRBJ2-5
CASSVLAGGWYF,TGTGCCAGCAGCGTACTAGCGGGAGGTTGGTACTTC,TRBD2,.,TRBV7-6,TRBJ2-5
CSAPQGIFETQYF,TGCAGTGCCCCACAGGGCATCTTCGAGACCCAGTACTTC,.,many,TRBV20-1,TRBJ2-5
CAISSGVETGELFF,TGTGCCATCAGTTCAGGGGTGGAGACCGGGGAGCTGTTTTTT,.,.,TRBV10-3,TRBJ2-2
CSARGDGGNSPLHF,TGCAGTGCTAGAGGGGACGGCGGGAATTCACCCCTCCACTTT,.,.,TRBV20-1,TRBJ1-6
CATSGQGMNTEAFF,TGTGCCACCAGCGGACAGGGCATGAACACTGAAGCTTTCTTT,TRBD1,.,TRBV10-3,TRBJ1-1
CSSLEGEKLFF,TGCAGCTCCCTCGAAGGGGAAAAACTGTTTTTT,.,many,TRBV29-1,TRBJ1-4
CASSVEVEYGYTF,TGTGCCAGCAGCGTAGAGGTGGAATATGGCTACACCTTC,.,.,TRBV9,TRBJ1-2
CSASRGGINNEQFF,TGCAGTGCTAGCCGAGGCGGAATCAACAATGAGCAGTTCTTC,.,.,TRBV20-1,TRBJ2-1
CASSRGGGLETQYF,TGTGCCAGTAGTAGAGGAGGGGGATTGGAGACCCAGTACTTC,.,many,TRBV19,TRBJ2-5
CAISELGGYNEQFF,TGTGCCATCAGTGAACTAGGGGGGTACAATGAGCAGTTCTTC,.,.,TRBV10-3,TRBJ2-1
CASSEAEVGELFF,TGTGCCAGCAGTGAAGCAGAGGTCGGGGAGCTGTTTTTT,.,many,TRBV6-1,TRBJ2-2
CSVTGATSGYEQYF,TGCAGTGTGACGGGGGCCACCTCGGGTTACGAGCAGTACTTC,.,many,TRBV20-1,TRBJ2-7
CASTPDDDTQYF,TGTGCCAGCACCCCAGACGACGATACGCAGTATTTT,.,.,TRBV12-3/TRBV12-4,TRBJ2-3
CASTAEETQYF,TGTGCCAGCACAGCAGAAGAGACCCAGTACTTC,.,few,TRBV2,TRBJ2-5
CASSLRSGGAGGDTYEQYF,TGTGCCAGCAGCTTACGCAGTGGGGGAGCGGGAGGGGACACCTACGAGCAGTACTTC,TRBD2,.,TRBV7-4,TRBJ2-7
CASGGTSGNTGEQYF,TGTGCCAGCGGGGGGACTAGCGGAAACACCGGGGAGCAGTACTTC,TRBD2,.,TRBV2,TRBJ2-7
CASSLMADTQYF,TGTGCCAGCAGTTTAATGGCAGATACGCAGTATTTT,.,.,TRBV12-3/TRBV12-4,TRBJ2-3
CASSPTFSNEKLFF,TGTGCCAGCAGCCCGACATTTAGTAATGAAAAACTGTTTTTT,.,many,TRBV6-5,TRBJ1-4
CASKVTSGRGEQYF,TGTGCCAGCAAGGTAACTAGCGGGAGAGGTGAGCAGTACTTC,TRBD2,many,TRBV6-1,TRBJ2-7
CATFGTTRQAEPQHF,TGTGCCACCTTTGGCACCACCCGACAGGCGGAGCCCCAGCATTTT,.,.,TRBV28,TRBJ1-5
CASSLSSGSGETQYF,TGTGCCAGCAGCTTATCTAGCGGGAGTGGGGAGACCCAGTACTTC,TRBD2,.,TRBV5-1,TRBJ2-5
CASNRDRGHEKLFF,TGTGCCAGCAACCGGGACAGGGGGCATGAAAAACTGTTTTTT,TRBD1,.,TRBV6-1,TRBJ1-4
CSGGSSYNEQFF,TGCAGTGGTGGGAGCTCCTACAATGAGCAGTTCTTC,.,.,TRBV20-1,TRBJ2-1
CASSLGFSTTNEKLFF,TGTGCCAGCAGCTTGGGGTTTTCTACAACTAATGAAAAACTGTTTTTT,.,many,TRBV5-6,TRBJ1-4
CSVEGGGRNTEAF,TGCAGCGTGGAAGGGGGAGGGAGGAACACTGAAGCTTTC,.,once,TRBV29-1,TRBJ2-6